A single sample gave rise to the 8 T cell receptor beta chains below, sequenced in a study of T cell changes during pregnancy in multiple sclerosis. The assay was immunoSEQ multiplex PCR, and TCRdb's table has in-frame clones only and misses some. Of tens of thousands of clones in the sample, around 89% were seen once. Sequenced here: CD8+ T cells from peripheral blood mononuclear cells, sampled in the first trimester of pregnancy. Receptors originate from a female donor with multiple sclerosis, enrolled in a pregnancy study.

The J gene is TRBJ2-7, the V gene TRBV4-3; 7 bases match TRBD1. The length of the CDR3 is 17 residues. CDR1 and CDR2 (germline): LGHNA, YSLEER. Unmatched junction bases numbered 10, after V lost 1 base and J lost 1 base. Here the CDR3 reads CASSQAFTGVRSYEQYF. The CDR3 nucleotides are TGCGCCAGCAGCCAAGCCTTCACAGGGGTTCGTTCCTACGAGCAGTACTTC.

This chain links TRBV5-1 with TRBJ2-7, with 7 positions matching TRBD2. This CDR3 spans 15 amino acids. Germline V gene sequence: CDR1 SGHRS, CDR2 YFSETQ. With 1 base clipped from V and 3 bases from J, the junction kept 7 bases outside the gene matches. In DNA form, the CDR3 reads TGCGCCAGCAGCTTGTACGCGGGAGCCAACTACGAGCAGTACTTC. Translation gives CASSLYAGANYEQYF.

The chain is built from TRBV4-1 and TRBJ1-6, with D hard to call. From germline, CDR1 is MGHRA and CDR2 YSYEKL. The CDR3 totals 17 residues. With 1 base removed from V and 2 bases from J, the gap between germline ends came to 12 bases. CDR3 loop: CASSQGPGGPYNSPLHF. In DNA form, the CDR3 reads TGCGCCAGCAGCCAAGGTCCGGGAGGGCCCTATAATTCACCCCTCCACTTT.

The chain couples TRBV19 to TRBJ2-7; D is uncertain. Germline CDR1 is LNHDA and CDR2 is SQIVND (reference sequence). With 3 bases removed from V and 0 bases from J, the gap between germline ends came to 9 bases. The CDR3 is 14 residues long. This CDR3 reads CASSISGYSYEQYF. In nucleotides, the CDR3 is TGTGCCAGTAGTATCTCCGGGTACTCCTACGAGCAGTACTTC.

This chain uses TRBV4-1 with TRBJ2-3, with 12 bases matching TRBD2. This CDR3 has 22 amino acids. With 1 base clipped from V and 4 bases from J, the junction kept 21 bases outside the gene matches. CDR1 and CDR2 from the germline V gene are MGHRA and YSYEKL. The CDR3 bases are TGCGCCAGCAGCCAAGGGGCTAGCGGGAGGGCCGTCAGACGAAGCACGTCAGATACGCAGTATTTT. It specifies CASSQGASGRAVRRSTSDTQYF.

V usage is TRBV7-8 and J usage is TRBJ2-1; 7 nucleotides align to TRBD2. The CDR3 sequence is 16 residues long. The V gene end was trimmed by 5 bases and the J gene end by 2 bases; junction bases not matched to a gene: 9. Per germline, CDR1 SGHVS and CDR2 FQNEAQ. The CDR3 sequence is CASSPSWRETYNEQFF. In DNA, the CDR3 is TGTGCCAGCAGCCCGTCATGGCGGGAGACCTACAATGAGCAGTTCTTC. Full variable domain (outside the CDR3, taken from reference TRBV7-8 and TRBJ2-1): GAGVSQSPRYKVAKRGQDVALRCDPISGHVSLFWYQQALGQGPEFLTYFQNEAQLDKSGLPSDRFFAERPEGSVSTLKIQRTQQEDSAVYLCASSPSWRETYNEQFFGPGTRLTVL.

The rearrangement uses TRBV7-3 and TRBJ2-2; D gene ambiguous. The V end was cut by 2 bases, the J end by 1 base, with 5 bases between. CDR1 and CDR2 (germline): SGHTA, FQGTGA. This CDR3 has 14 amino acids. The CDR3 loop is CASSLGGNTGELFF. Here the CDR3 DNA reads TGTGCCAGCAGCTTAGGCGGGAACACCGGGGAGCTGTTTTTT.

The chain links TRBV13 to TRBJ2-7, with a possible D match to TRBD2 (6 bases). Germline CDR1 and CDR2: PRHDT and FYEKMQ (reference sequence). The V gene lost 0 bases and the J gene lost 6 bases, with 12 bases spanning the gap. This CDR3 region has 14 residues. CDR3 nucleotides: TGTGCCAGCAGCTTAGGCTTGGGAGGACGCGAGCAGTACTTC. It is translated as CASSLGLGGREQYF.